This T cell receptor (beta chain) was recovered during a study of blood T cell repertoires in COVID-19. Turning to the study itself: PBMCs, B-cell-depleted T cells, or T cells were the source of the cDNA or gDNA that made up the material.

Clones were sequenced by immunoSEQ multiplex PCR, and TCRdb holds only the in-frame ones, with some missing. The profile shows roughly 97,000 clones, around nine tenths of them singletons. Comment on this clone: The junction and the germline gene differ at one end; a read error may be behind it.

Germline loops: CDR1 SQVTM, CDR2 ANQGSEA. The CDR3 has 11 amino acids. This rearrangement joins TRBV29-1 to TRBJ1-2; weak D call: TRBD1 (6 bases). Sample: peripheral blood. The sequence came from a human donor in a cohort sampled during active COVID-19. CDR3 DNA sequence: TGCAGCGTTGCCCCTTTAGGGACAACCCTCTTC. The encoded protein is CSVAPLGTTLF.